The 20 T cell receptor beta chains below were found in one sample sequenced in a study of blood T cells in healthy people across ages. The use of a sample-barcoded 5' primer and a J-beta primer mix characterized a second PCR of roughly 6 to 12 cycles. TCRdb re-called the 5' RACE reads with MiXCR, one entry per CDR3 protein. The table lists approximately 900,000 distinct CDR3 sequences, approximately 49% of them singletons. The sample taken for sequencing was blood. These receptor sequences come from a man younger than 40 in good health.

J is TRBJ1-4 and V is TRBV12-3 or TRBV12-4; tentative D call: TRBD1 (6 bases). CDR3 length: 14 residues. V was cut by 5 bases and J by 3 bases, with 10 bases left in between. CDR3 protein: CASSHRAPNEKLFF. For the CDR3, the DNA is TGTGCCAGCAGTCACAGGGCCCCTAATGAAAAACTGTTTTTT.

This clonotype was seen more than once but under ten times. The CDR3 DNA reads as TGCAGTGCCGCCGGATCGGGGGAGCAGTACTTC. Translated, it gives CSAAGSGEQYF. V is TRBV20-1 and J is TRBJ2-7; perhaps TRBD2 as D (5 bases). The V gene lost 6 bases and the J gene lost 7 bases, with 13 bases spanning the gap. The germline V gene has CDR1 DFQATT and CDR2 SNEGSKA (reference sequence). The CDR3 is made up of 11 amino acids.

The chain uses TRBV12-3 or TRBV12-4 and TRBJ2-2; 9 positions match TRBD1. The V gene end was trimmed by 4 bases and the J gene end by 5 bases; junction bases not matched to a gene: 8. The CDR3 covers 16 residues. CDR3 sequence: CASSSPGTGRTGELFF. CDR3 sequence (DNA): TGTGCCAGCAGTTCACCCGGGACAGGGAGGACCGGGGAGCTGTTTTTT.

The rearrangement links TRBV12-3 or TRBV12-4 to TRBJ2-2; D possibly uses TRBD1 or TRBD2 (5 bases each). Deletions cut 6 bases from V and 6 bases from J, with 14 bases between. The CDR3 extends over 14 amino acids. Here the CDR3 reads CASSPRVGAGELFF. CDR3 sequence (DNA): TGTGCCAGCAGCCCCAGGGTGGGGGCCGGGGAGCTGTTTTTT.

J is TRBJ1-5 and V is TRBV28, with TRBD1 matching 9 bases. J was trimmed by 5 bases and V by 10 bases; bases with no gene match: 6. The CDR3 runs 13 residues. Germline V gene data show CDR1 as MDHEN and CDR2 as SYDVKM. The CDR3 DNA reads TGTGCCACACAGGGGGCCTTACATCAGCCCCAGCATTTT. Its translation: CATQGALHQPQHF.

The J gene is TRBJ2-5, the V gene TRBV7-2; 14 nucleotides line up with TRBD2. V was pared by 1 base and J by 11 bases, with 15 bases of the junction left unmatched. From germline, CDR1 is SGHTA and CDR2 FQGNSA. The CDR3 is 18 amino acids. The CDR3 spells CASSLEGTSGRYYNEQYF. The CDR3 DNA is TGTGCCAGCAGCTTAGAAGGGACTAGCGGGAGATACTACAATGAGCAGTACTTC.

This clonotype was counted once. This chain connects TRBV7-9 to TRBJ2-1, with 8 bases matching TRBD1. This CDR3 has 18 residues. Germline CDR1 and CDR2: SEHNR and FQNEAQ (reference sequence). After removal of 4 bases from V and 3 bases from J, the junction contained 14 bases not matched to a gene. The CDR3 sequence: CASSSKMPTGTGYNEQFF. CDR3 nucleotide sequence: TGTGCCAGCAGCTCCAAAATGCCAACCGGGACAGGCTACAATGAGCAGTTCTTC.

A note on this clonotype: At one of its ends the junction is not consistent with the germline gene, which may arise from a read error. The rearrangement links TRBV12-3 or TRBV12-4 to TRBJ1-1; a possible D gene is TRBD1 (5 bases). This CDR3 contains 12 residues. CDR3 sequence reads: CACSSGGTEAFF. The CDR3 region has the DNA TGTGCCTGCAGTTCCGGGGGAACTGAAGCTTTCTTT.

Details on this clonotype: The junction departs from germline at one end; a sequencing error may be responsible. The chain employs TRBV4-2 and TRBJ2-5; tentatively, D is TRBD2 (7 bases). Germline V gives CDR1 LGHNA, CDR2 YNFKEQ. This CDR3 comprises 15 residues. CDR3: CASSQDRGGQETRYF. Here the CDR3 DNA reads TGTGCCAGCAGCCAAGACCGCGGGGGCCAAGAGACCCGGTACTTC.

The chain carries TRBV4-2 and TRBJ2-2, with TRBD1 as a possible D gene (5 bases). This CDR3 contains 17 residues. CDR1 LGHNA and CDR2 YNFKEQ come from the germline V gene. V was clipped by 0 bases and J by 4 bases, with 15 bases between them. The CDR3 DNA reads TGTGCCAGCAGCCAAGATAGGTGGCAGGGCGGCACCGGGGAGCTGTTTTTT. It encodes CASSQDRWQGGTGELFF.

This clonotype was recorded a few times. The gene calls are TRBV20-1 and TRBJ2-5; TRBD1 or TRBD2 may be the D gene (6 bases each). The CDR3 spans 16 residues. Trimming shortened V by 6 bases and J by 3 bases, and 23 bases separated the two germline ends. Germline V gene data show CDR1 as DFQATT and CDR2 as SNEGSKA (reference sequence). CDR3 amino acids: CSARRNRGLGEETQYF. CDR3 coding DNA: TGCAGTGCCAGACGCAATCGGGGGCTGGGGGAAGAGACCCAGTACTTC.

The chain recombines TRBV9 with TRBJ1-4, with D possibly matching TRBD1 (5 bases). V lost 7 bases and J 0 bases, leaving 10 bases between the germline ends. CDR1 and CDR2 from the germline V gene are SGDLS and YYNGEE. This CDR3 has 14 amino acids. CDR3 bases: TGTGCCAGCGAGAGAGGGGCAACTAATGAAAAACTGTTTTTT. Protein: CASERGATNEKLFF.

Points on this clonotype: A much more abundant neighbour one base away suggests this may be a read error. The chain has TRBV6-2 or TRBV6-3 and TRBJ2-7; no firm D call. The CDR3 is 11 residues long. Germline V CDR1 and CDR2: MNHEY, SVGEGT. Trimming removed 1 base from V and 5 bases from J, with 3 bases in between. The CDR3 DNA reads TGTGCCAGCAGTTACTACCACGAGCAGTACTTC. It specifies CASSYYHEQYF.

This chain links TRBV7-9 with TRBJ1-1; 8 bases agree with TRBD1. Germline V lookup: CDR1 SEHNR, CDR2 FQNEAQ (reference sequence). The CDR3 extends over 17 amino acids. The V and J ends lost 5 bases and 1 base, in that order; junction bases with no gene match: 12. CDR3 loop: CASSRGTGSFRNTEAFF. CDR3 coding DNA: TGTGCCAGCAGCCGCGGGACAGGATCCTTTCGGAACACTGAAGCTTTCTTT.

This clonotype has at least ten counts. J is TRBJ2-1 and V is TRBV10-3; 8 bases align to TRBD2. Germline assignment: CDR1 ENHRY and CDR2 SYGVKD. The junction had 9 bases not matched to a gene; V was cut back by 7 bases and J by 4 bases. This CDR3 has 15 amino acids. CDR3 DNA: TGTGCCATCACAAGCGGGGGATCCCTTTACAATGAGCAGTTCTTC. It yields the protein CAITSGGSLYNEQFF.

The V call is TRBV27, the J call TRBJ2-7; D possibly matches TRBD1 or TRBD2 (5 bases each). The V gene's germline CDR1 is MNHEY and CDR2 SMNVEV (reference sequence). Trimming stripped 6 bases from V and 5 bases from J, with 8 bases between. The CDR3 is 11 amino acids. In nucleotides, the CDR3 is TGTGCCAGCAGGAGGGGAAACGAGCAGTACTTC. It is translated as CASRRGNEQYF.

This chain links TRBV4-1 with TRBJ2-3; D may be TRBD2 (5 bases). The CDR3 loop spans 14 amino acids. V lost 3 bases to trimming and J lost 9 bases, with 16 bases between them. Germline V gene sequence: CDR1 MGHRA, CDR2 YSYEKL. The CDR3 DNA reads TGCGCCAGCAGCCAGGATCCTAGTGCGGGCACGCAGTATTTT. Amino acid sequence: CASSQDPSAGTQYF.

Comment on this clonotype: Germline and junction disagree at one end, which may indicate a read error. This chain uses TRBV6-1 with TRBJ2-3; D remains unclear. The CDR3 is made up of 13 amino acids. Per germline, CDR1 MNHNS and CDR2 SASEGT. CDR3 in amino acids: CAGSESPPDTQYF. CDR3 nucleotides: TGTGCCGGCAGTGAGTCACCACCAGATACGCAGTATTTT.

This clonotype has just a few counts. The rearrangement joins TRBV5-1 to TRBJ2-5, with a possible D match to TRBD1 (5 bases). V lost 3 bases to trimming and J lost 4 bases, with 13 bases between them. CDR3 size: 14 residues. The germline CDR1 and CDR2 sequences are SGHRS and YFSETQ. CDR3 sequence reads: CASSSAGKGETQYF. The DNA of the CDR3 is TGCGCCAGCAGCTCCGCAGGGAAGGGAGAGACCCAGTACTTC.

The genes are TRBV27 and TRBJ1-1; 8 nucleotides agree with TRBD1. The CDR3 totals 17 residues. Germline V gene lookup returns CDR1 MNHEY and CDR2 SMNVEV (reference sequence). Trimming took 4 bases from V and 3 from J; bases not matched to a gene: 13. As DNA, the CDR3 is TGTGCCAGCAGTTCGAATTGGGACAGGATTTGGGACACTGAAGCTTTCTTT. It translates to CASSSNWDRIWDTEAFF.